These 6 T cell receptor beta chains originate from one sample sequenced in a study of cytomegalovirus exposure and HLA in healthy donors. 60 Vbeta and 13 Jbeta primers were used in PCR. Measured with immunoSEQ multiplex PCR; TCRdb has only the in-frame clones, and not every one. The table records about 200,000 clones, roughly 80% of them present only once. The sequencing sample was made of PBMCs. Source of these receptors: a man in his forties in good health and CMV-seronegative.

CDR3 in amino acids: CASSPGQVSGELFF. CDR3 nucleotide sequence: TGTGCCAGCTCGCCGGGACAGGTGTCCGGGGAGCTGTTTTTT. The chain combines TRBV18 with TRBJ2-2; 8 nucleotides align to TRBD1. This CDR3 contains 14 residues. V gave up 6 bases and J gave up 6 bases; unmatched junction bases: 6. Germline V gene lookup returns CDR1 KGHSH and CDR2 LQKENI.

The chain is built from TRBV6-5 and TRBJ2-7; 8 nucleotides align to TRBD2. Germline V gives CDR1 MNHEY, CDR2 SVGAGI. With 6 bases clipped from V and 2 bases from J, the junction kept 6 bases outside the gene matches. The CDR3 spans 14 residues. The CDR3 loop is CASRVAGTTYEQYF. Written as DNA, the CDR3 is TGTGCCAGCAGAGTAGCGGGGACCACCTACGAGCAGTACTTC.

This sequence joins TRBV4-2 and TRBJ1-4, with TRBD1 matching 7 bases. V gave up 0 bases and J gave up 8 bases; unmatched junction bases: 6. There are 15 residues in the CDR3. Germline lookup yields CDR1 LGHNA and CDR2 YNFKEQ. The CDR3 spells CASSQETGVGEKLFF. CDR3 in DNA: TGTGCCAGCAGCCAAGAAACAGGGGTTGGGGAAAAACTGTTTTTT.

The J gene is TRBJ2-7, the V gene TRBV14; 9 bases fit TRBD1. The CDR3 has 13 amino acids. Germline trimming cut 6 bases from V and 3 bases from J; bases unmatched to any gene: 3. CDR1 is SGHDN and CDR2 is FVKESK in the germline V gene. CDR3 in amino acids: CASRVTGGYEQYF. CDR3 coding DNA: TGTGCCAGCAGGGTGACAGGGGGCTACGAGCAGTACTTC.

The chain uses TRBV13 and TRBJ2-7, with D uncertain. Germline V CDR1 and CDR2: PRHDT, FYEKMQ (reference sequence). The CDR3 spans 14 residues. V was cut by 5 bases and J by 3 bases, with 14 bases left in between. DNA of the CDR3: TGTGCCAGCAGCCAAGGCAGAAACAGCTACGAGCAGTACTTC. Translated: CASSQGRNSYEQYF.

The chain employs TRBV7-3 and TRBJ2-3; maybe TRBD1 (6 bases). CDR1 is SGHTA and CDR2 is FQGTGA in the germline V gene. CDR3 length: 15 amino acids. The V gene lost 5 bases and the J gene lost 3 bases, with 15 bases spanning the gap. In nucleotides, the CDR3 is TGTGCCAGCAGCCCACAGGGTGCCCATACAGATACGCAGTATTTT. Its protein is CASSPQGAHTDTQYF.